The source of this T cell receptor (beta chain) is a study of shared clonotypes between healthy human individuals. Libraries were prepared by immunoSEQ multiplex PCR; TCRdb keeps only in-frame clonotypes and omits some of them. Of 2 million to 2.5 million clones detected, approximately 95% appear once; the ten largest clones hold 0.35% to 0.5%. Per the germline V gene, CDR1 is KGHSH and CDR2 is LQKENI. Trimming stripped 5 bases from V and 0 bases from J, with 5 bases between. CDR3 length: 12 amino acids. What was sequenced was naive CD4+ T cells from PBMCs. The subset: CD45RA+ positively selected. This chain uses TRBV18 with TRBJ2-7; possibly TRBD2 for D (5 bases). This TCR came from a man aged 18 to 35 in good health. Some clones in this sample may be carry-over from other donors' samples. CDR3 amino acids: CASSEGSYEQYF. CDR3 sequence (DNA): TGTGCCAGCTCAGAGGGCTCCTACGAGCAGTACTTC.